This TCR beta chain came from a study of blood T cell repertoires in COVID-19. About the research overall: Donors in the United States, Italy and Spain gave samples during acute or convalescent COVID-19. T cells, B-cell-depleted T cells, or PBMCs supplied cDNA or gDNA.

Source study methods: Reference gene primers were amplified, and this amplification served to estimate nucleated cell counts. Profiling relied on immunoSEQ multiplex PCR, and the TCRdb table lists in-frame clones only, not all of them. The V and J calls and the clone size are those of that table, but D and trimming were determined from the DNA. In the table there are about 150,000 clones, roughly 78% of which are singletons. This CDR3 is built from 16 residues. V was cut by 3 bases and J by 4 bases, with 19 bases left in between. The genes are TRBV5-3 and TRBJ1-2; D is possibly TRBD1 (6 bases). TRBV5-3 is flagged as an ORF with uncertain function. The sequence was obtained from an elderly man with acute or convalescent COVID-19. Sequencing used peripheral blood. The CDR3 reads CARSSKYREGVYGYTF. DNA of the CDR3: TGTGCCAGAAGCTCGAAATACAGGGAAGGGGTCTATGGCTACACCTTC.